This TCR beta chain was captured in a study of blood T cell repertoires in COVID-19. For the study at large: The United States, Italy and Spain supplied acute and convalescent COVID-19 samples. Sample material is recorded as cDNA or gDNA derived from T cells, B-cell-depleted T cells, or PBMCs.

Germline V lookup: CDR1 LGHDT, CDR2 YNNKEL (reference sequence). The length of the CDR3 is 15 residues. V lost 0 bases, J lost 0 bases, and 9 bases lay in between. Original processing notes: Amplifying reference gene primers gave estimates of nucleated cell counts. This table comes from immunoSEQ multiplex PCR, and its TCRdb copy is limited to in-frame clones, with some not included. The V and J calls and clone size come from that table; D and trimming were worked out from the DNA. This table holds some 200,000 clones, more than 75% found once. Sequences were obtained from peripheral blood. The clonotype was recovered from a man over 45 with acute or convalescent COVID-19. This chain uses TRBV3-1 (or the pseudogene TRBV3-2) with TRBJ2-7, with D possibly matching TRBD2 (6 bases). CDR3 region: CASSQDSGSSYEQYF. CDR3 nucleotide sequence: TGTGCCAGCAGCCAAGATAGCGGTTCCTCCTACGAGCAGTACTTC.